A single TCR beta chain is shown here with its context. Its antigen is not known. The entry originates in a study of CD8 T cells in ankylosing spondylitis. Findings and caveats of the study: Disease-linked clones were CD8+ and relatively rare in peripheral blood. About 8 highly homologous variants made up a TCR beta motif, and this motif appeared characteristic of ankylosing spondylitis blood. Researchers reportedly found disease-linked clones significantly enriched in matched ankylosing spondylitis synovial fluid.

V lost 4 bases and J 0 bases, leaving 10 bases between the germline ends. From germline, CDR1 is ENHRY and CDR2 SYGVKD. This CDR3 comprises 15 residues. TCRdb passed the 5' RACE reads through MiXCR, listing each CDR3 protein once. The repertoire holds just over 350,000 distinct CDR3 sequences, 20% to 25% seen once, with around 13% in the top ten. The sequence was collected from a male donor with ankylosing spondylitis or in good health (not recorded which). The V gene is TRBV10-3, the J gene TRBJ2-1; D is ambiguous. The material sequenced was blood, either unsorted or a sorted T cell fraction (not recorded which). The CDR3, as DNA: TGTGCCATCAGTGCTGCAATGCTCTCCTACAATGAGCAGTTCTTC. This gives the protein CAISAAMLSYNEQFF.